These 25 T cell receptor beta chains were sequenced from one sample in a study of CD8+CD57+ T cells in acquired aplastic anemia. Genomic DNA acted as the template from which TCR beta VDJ combination and CDR3 sequence profiling were carried out. In TCRdb, the reads were re-called with MiXCR into one record per CDR3 protein. The sample lists a few hundred thousand distinct CDR3 sequences, roughly a third seen once, with around 0.82% in the top ten. Previously, flow cytometry had revealed CD8+CD57+ cell expansion in the patients chosen for sequencing. Sequenced sample: sorted CD4+, CD8+, or CD8+CD57+ T cells (not recorded which) from PBMCs. Receptor source: a human donor with aplastic anemia.

This sequence joins TRBV29-1 and TRBJ1-1; D not resolved. Germline-derived CDR1 and CDR2 are SQVTM and ANQGSEA. V lost 1 base and J 3 bases, leaving 21 bases between the germline ends. This CDR3 is 17 amino acids long. The CDR3 DNA reads as TGCAGCGTTGAAGTCACTTCCTGGAGGCCTTTGGACACTGAAGCTTTCTTT. It codes for CSVEVTSWRPLDTEAFF.

This clonotype has at least ten counts. The genes are TRBV5-6 and TRBJ1-2; D remains ambiguous. The CDR3 runs to 13 residues. Germline values: CDR1 SGHDT, CDR2 YYEEEE. The V gene lost 1 base and the J gene lost 8 bases, with 12 bases spanning the gap. CDR3 sequence: CASSLRESGGYTF. The CDR3 bases are TGTGCCAGCAGCTTGCGTGAGTCGGGAGGCTACACCTTC.

Ten or more counts support this clonotype. The chain carries TRBV5-1 and TRBJ1-2; unclear D gene. V lost 0 bases and J lost 5, with 11 bases in between. CDR3 length equals 14 residues. The germline gives CDR1 SGHRS, CDR2 YFSETQ. The CDR3 sequence: CASSLDGKGYGYTF. CDR3 DNA sequence: TGCGCCAGCAGCTTGGACGGGAAAGGGTATGGCTACACCTTC.

This clonotype was seen many times. This rearrangement joins TRBV7-8 to TRBJ2-7; perhaps TRBD1 as D (6 bases). V was pared by 4 bases and J by 4 bases, with 14 bases between. The CDR3 extends over 14 amino acids. In germline, CDR1 is SGHVS, CDR2 FQNEAQ. CDR3 nucleotides: TGTGCCAGCAGCTCCCGGGACAAACGTTACGAGCAGTACTTC. This codes for CASSSRDKRYEQYF.

This clonotype was picked up one time. Being one base from a much bigger clone, this may be a read error. The V gene is TRBV24-1, the J gene TRBJ2-7; D tentatively reads TRBD1 or TRBD2 (5 bases each). Trimming pared 3 bases from V and 7 bases from J, leaving 21 bases between. This CDR3 has 16 amino acids. Looked up from germline, CDR1 is KGHDR and CDR2 is SFDVKD. Here the CDR3 DNA reads TGTGCCACCAGTGATCAGGGATTGGGACCGTACACTGAGCAGTACTTC. Amino acids: CATSDQGLGPYTEQYF.

A few counts support this clonotype. The chain employs TRBV5-1 and TRBJ1-5, with D possibly matching TRBD1 (5 bases). Trimming shortened V by 0 bases and J by 6 bases, and 10 bases separated the two germline ends. Germline V gives CDR1 SGHRS, CDR2 YFSETQ. The CDR3 sequence is 14 residues long. This CDR3 reads CASSLGDLSQPQHF. The CDR3 DNA is TGCGCCAGCAGCTTGGGGGACTTGAGTCAGCCCCAGCATTTT.

The rearrangement joins TRBV2 to TRBJ1-4; no clear D. CDR3 size: 15 residues. CDR1 is SNHLY, CDR2 FYNNEI, per germline. Trimming stripped 5 bases from V and 7 bases from J, with 17 bases between. The CDR3, as DNA: TGTGCCAGCAGTATATCCGGCCCCGGAGGTGAAAAACTGTTTTTT. It specifies CASSISGPGGEKLFF.

This clonotype was observed a few times. The CDR3 DNA reads as TGTGCCAGCAGCCAAGGGGGGACAGGGGGCGCGAATGGCTACACCTTC. Translated: CASSQGGTGGANGYTF. The chain recombines TRBV4-2 with TRBJ1-2; 12 nucleotides align to TRBD1. V gave up 1 base and J gave up 6 bases; unmatched junction bases: 6. The CDR3 extends over 16 amino acids. Germline loops: CDR1 LGHNA, CDR2 YNFKEQ.

This clonotype has a handful of counts. This chain joins TRBV3-1 and TRBJ2-3; TRBD2 agrees at 9 bases. V shed 4 bases, J shed 8 bases, and the junction held 7 bases outside the gene matches. Germline V lookup: CDR1 LGHDT, CDR2 YNNKEL (reference sequence). The CDR3 has 14 residues. Here the CDR3 DNA reads TGTGCCAGCAGCCCCCCGGGACTAGCATTTACGCAGTATTTT. Amino acid sequence: CASSPPGLAFTQYF.

J is TRBJ2-7 and V is TRBV20-1; tentatively, D is TRBD2 (5 bases). This CDR3 contains 12 residues. The V and J ends lost 6 bases and 4 bases respectively, with 13 bases between them. Germline-derived CDR1 and CDR2 are DFQATT and SNEGSKA (reference sequence). CDR3 nucleotide sequence: TGCAGTGCAACCTCGACTAAATACGAGCAGTACTTC. As protein: CSATSTKYEQYF.

This sequence joins TRBV30 and TRBJ1-5; D is ambiguous. Germline CDR1 is GTSNPN and CDR2 is SVGIG (reference sequence). The CDR3 is 14 residues long. Trimming removed 0 bases from V and 5 bases from J, with 11 bases in between. Here the CDR3 DNA reads TGTGCCTGGAGTGTTATGGGGTACCATCAGCCCCAGCATTTT. Protein sequence: CAWSVMGYHQPQHF.

This clonotype has only a few counts. The junction does not match germline at one end; this may be a read error. The chain employs TRBV20-1 and TRBJ1-2; 8 positions agree with TRBD1. CDR1 is DFQATT, CDR2 SNEGSKA, per germline (reference sequence). The CDR3 is made up of 15 amino acids. The CDR3 sequence: CSPRDPQGAPYGYTF. For the CDR3, the DNA is TGCAGTCCTAGAGATCCTCAGGGGGCGCCTTATGGCTACACCTTC.

This clonotype was counted a few times. J is TRBJ2-3 and V is TRBV7-2; 7 bases line up with TRBD2. The CDR3 totals 13 residues. CDR1 is SGHTA and CDR2 is FQGNSA in the germline V gene. V shed 8 bases and J 8 bases; nucleotides not matched to a gene: 10. The CDR3 loop reads CASGPSGVGTQYF. Written as DNA, the CDR3 is TGTGCCAGCGGCCCCAGCGGGGTCGGTACGCAGTATTTT.

In this sample, this clonotype turned up many times. This rearrangement joins TRBV20-1 to TRBJ2-1; D remains ambiguous. The germline CDR1 and CDR2 sequences are DFQATT and SNEGSKA (reference sequence). There are 10 residues in the CDR3. The CDR3 is CSASSDEQFF. As DNA, the CDR3 is TGCAGCGCAAGCTCCGATGAGCAGTTCTTC.

J is TRBJ2-1 and V is TRBV12-5; 9 nucleotides agree with TRBD2. The V gene end was trimmed by 3 bases and the J gene end by 6 bases; junction bases not matched to a gene: 3. The length of the CDR3 is 14 residues. Germline-derived CDR1 and CDR2 are LGHNT and FRNRAP. The CDR3 region has the DNA TGTGCTAGTGGTTTCGGCGGGAGGGCCAATGAGCAGTTCTTC. Translation: CASGFGGRANEQFF.

At least ten counts were recorded for this clonotype. The rearrangement uses TRBV7-9 and TRBJ2-7, with TRBD1 matching over 12 bases. CDR3 length: 15 residues. V shed 7 bases, J shed 5 bases, and the junction held 9 bases outside the gene matches. Germline V lookup: CDR1 SEHNR, CDR2 FQNEAQ (reference sequence). The CDR3 sequence: CASTGTGGVFHEQYF. The CDR3 nucleotides are TGTGCCAGCACAGGGACAGGGGGCGTCTTCCACGAGCAGTACTTC.

This chain joins TRBV11-2 and TRBJ2-1; a weak D match, TRBD1 (5 bases). This CDR3 comprises 17 residues. Trimming stripped 1 base from V and 8 bases from J, with 21 bases between. Germline CDR1 reads SGHAT; CDR2 reads FQNNGV. CDR3 DNA sequence: TGTGCCAGCAGCTTAGGTCGCGACAGAGCTCCTAGGGATGAGCAGTTCTTC. Its protein is CASSLGRDRAPRDEQFF.

This clonotype appeared a single time. The chain is built from TRBV19 and TRBJ2-7; D is possibly TRBD1 or TRBD2 (5 bases each). This CDR3 contains 18 residues. V was cut by 9 bases and J by 3 bases, with 30 bases left in between. Germline V gene lookup returns CDR1 LNHDA and CDR2 SQIVND (reference sequence). CDR3 in amino acids: CASQPYVGGRDAGYEQYF. The DNA for the CDR3 is TGTGCCAGCCAACCTTATGTGGGTGGACGGGACGCAGGCTACGAGCAGTACTTC.

The sample holds a few counts of this clonotype. This chain joins TRBV5-1 and TRBJ2-4, with unresolved D. Per germline, CDR1 SGHRS and CDR2 YFSETQ. The CDR3 contains 14 residues. V shed 4 bases and J shed 0 bases, with 8 bases lying between them. The CDR3 protein is CASSPTAAKNIQYF. The CDR3 nucleotides read TGCGCCAGCAGCCCTACTGCAGCCAAAAACATTCAGTACTTC.

There are a few counts of this clonotype. With a much larger clone just one base away, this may be a read error. The V gene is TRBV7-2, the J gene TRBJ1-6; D not resolved. The CDR3 is made up of 14 amino acids. Germline CDR1 reads SGHTA; CDR2 reads FQGNSA. The V end was cut by 5 bases, the J end by 13 bases, with 18 bases between. The CDR3 loop is CASSPGAGVPPLHF. As DNA, the CDR3 is TGTGCCAGCAGCCCCGGCGCAGGTGTTCCTCCCCTCCACTTT.

Worth noting for this clonotype: Possible read error: a much larger clone is one base away. This rearrangement joins TRBV7-8 to TRBJ1-6; D not resolved. CDR3 length: 17 residues. Germline V CDR1 and CDR2: SGHVS, FQNEAQ. The CDR3 loop reads CARSLAQSPAYNSPLHF. CDR3 sequence (DNA): TGTGCCCGCAGCCTAGCCCAGTCGCCCGCCTATAATTCACCCCTCCACTTT.

Notes on this clonotype: A much larger clone lies one base from this, so it may be a read error. The CDR3 end shows no conserved phenylalanine or tryptophan, and so a read error is likely. This rearrangement joins TRBV15 to TRBJ2-1, with D hard to call. The CDR3 is made up of 16 amino acids. V lost 9 bases and J lost 0, with 18 bases in between. CDR1 LNHNV and CDR2 YYDKDF come from the germline V gene (reference sequence). CDR3 loop: CATTFFGVSSYNEQFL. The CDR3 bases are TGTGCCACAACCTTCTTCGGTGTGAGCTCCTACAATGAGCAGTTCCTC.

The genes are TRBV5-1 and TRBJ2-5, with TRBD2 as a possible D gene (7 bases). Per germline, CDR1 SGHRS and CDR2 YFSETQ. CDR3 length: 16 residues. V was pared by 4 bases and J by 0 bases, with 16 bases between. CDR3 coding DNA: TGCGCCAGCAGCCGACAGGACGGGGGGTACCAAGAGACCCAGTACTTC. It encodes CASSRQDGGYQETQYF.

This clonotype was observed a single time. A much bigger clone sits one base away, suggesting this may be a read error. The chain links TRBV12-3 or TRBV12-4 to TRBJ1-2, with a tentative D call TRBD1 (5 bases). Between the trimmed V and J ends, which lost 9 bases and 8 bases, there was a span of 13 bases. The CDR3 spans 11 residues. CDR3 amino acids: CASKGGEGYTF. As DNA, the CDR3 is TGTGCCAGTAAAGGAGGGGAAGGCTACACCTTC.

The V call is TRBV11-2, the J call TRBJ1-2; TRBD1 might be the D (5 bases). Germline CDR1 is SGHAT and CDR2 is FQNNGV. There are 17 residues in the CDR3. Trimming removed 8 bases from V and 2 bases from J, with 24 bases in between. Here the CDR3 reads CASGSFMSFGANYGYTF. In nucleotides, the CDR3 is TGTGCCAGCGGCTCTTTTATGAGTTTTGGGGCGAACTATGGCTACACCTTC.